A selection of T cell receptor beta chains follows, all from one sample in a study of blood T cell repertoires in COVID-19. TCRdb keeps only in-frame clones here, not all; method: immunoSEQ multiplex PCR. The sample lists roughly 190,000 clones, approximately 85% occurring once. The sequencing input was peripheral blood. The source is a woman in her sixties with acute or convalescent COVID-19. CDR3s include the opening cysteine and the closing phenylalanine or tryptophan. The D gene is left open where the match is weak. The listing skips clone size in some rows; elsewhere it reads once, few, many or a size class.

j_call clone_size v_call d_call cdr3_aa cdr3_nt
TRBJ2-2 NA TRBV5-4 NA CASSANQRANTGELFF TGTGCCAGCAGCGCCAACCAGCGTGCGAACACCGGGGAGCTGTTTTTT
TRBJ2-1 NA TRBV7-6 TRBD2 CASSLGARGDNEQFF TGTGCCAGCAGCTTAGGGGCGCGGGGGGACAATGAGCAGTTCTTC
TRBJ2-1 once TRBV9 TRBD2 CASSVAGLAVNEQFF TGTGCCAGCAGTGTTGCGGGACTAGCGGTAAATGAGCAGTTCTTC
TRBJ2-3 NA TRBV15 TRBD1 CATSMLGDRDPSVTDTQYF TGTGCCACCAGCATGCTTGGGGACAGGGATCCGAGCGTCACAGATACGCAGTATTTT
TRBJ1-5 once TRBV9 TRBD1 CASSPDRGHGQPQHF TGTGCCAGCAGCCCGGACAGGGGGCATGGTCAGCCCCAGCATTTT
TRBJ1-1 once TRBV19 TRBD1 CASRNRRQGIKAEAFF TGTGCCAGTAGGAATAGGAGACAGGGGATTAAGGCTGAAGCTTTCTTT
TRBJ2-1 NA TRBV27 TRBD1 CASSSRDRLINEQFF TGTGCCAGCAGTTCCCGGGACAGACTTATCAATGAGCAGTTCTTC
TRBJ1-2 NA TRBV10-3 NA CAISEGGHSYGYTF TGTGCCATCAGTGAGGGCGGACATTCCTATGGCTACACCTTC
TRBJ2-1 NA TRBV3-1/TRBV3-2 TRBD2 CASSQGLAGVYNEQFF TGTGCCAGCAGCCAAGGACTAGCGGGGGTCTACAATGAGCAGTTCTTC
TRBJ1-5 once TRBV19 TRBD1 CASSTGTGSSNQPQHF TGTGCCAGTTCTACCGGGACAGGGTCTTCCAATCAGCCCCAGCATTTT
TRBJ1-5 NA TRBV5-4 NA CASSFQGQPQHF TGTGCCAGCAGCTTCCAGGGCCAGCCCCAGCATTTT
TRBJ1-1 NA TRBV19 NA CASSIWGDTEAFF TGTGCCAGTAGTATCTGGGGGGACACTGAAGCTTTCTTT
TRBJ2-7 NA TRBV5-1 NA CASSLAQGGYEQYF TGCGCCAGCAGCTTGGCTCAGGGTGGCTACGAGCAGTACTTC
TRBJ1-1 NA TRBV6-5 NA CASTFGGRAFF TGTGCCAGCACGTTCGGAGGGAGGGCTTTCTTT
TRBJ2-1 NA TRBV19 TRBD1 CASSPRTGDEQFF TGTGCCAGTAGTCCTCGGACAGGGGATGAGCAGTTCTTC
TRBJ1-5 once TRBV9 NA CASSHPGGTCNQPQHF TGTGCCAGCAGCCACCCGGGGGGGACTTGCAATCAGCCCCAGCATTTT
TRBJ1-2 NA TRBV10-3 NA CAISEWQARYGYTF TGTGCCATCAGTGAATGGCAGGCTCGCTATGGCTACACCTTC
TRBJ1-1 NA TRBV3-1/TRBV3-2 TRBD1 CASSLNRGDTEAFF TGTGCCAGCAGCCTGAACAGGGGCGATACTGAAGCTTTCTTT
TRBJ1-1 NA TRBV21-1 NA CASSKGSGPLNTEAFF TGTGCCAGCAGCAAAGGGTCAGGGCCCCTGAACACTGAAGCTTTCTTT
TRBJ1-2 NA TRBV28 TRBD1 CASSPSSGTGTDGYTF TGTGCCAGCAGTCCCTCGTCCGGGACAGGGACGGATGGCTACACCTTC
TRBJ1-4 few TRBV6-5 NA CASSRTRNEKLFF TGTGCCAGCAGTCGGACACGTAATGAAAAACTGTTTTTT
TRBJ1-6 few TRBV14 TRBD1 CASSPRTGGNSPLHF TGTGCCAGCAGCCCACGGACAGGCGGGAATTCACCCCTCCACTTT
TRBJ1-5 once TRBV25-1 NA CASSEGGWGDQPQHF TGTGCCAGCAGTGAAGGCGGTTGGGGGGATCAGCCCCAGCATTTT
TRBJ2-1 NA TRBV7-8 TRBD2 CASSLGGTSGSEQFF TGTGCCAGCAGCTTGGGAGGGACTAGCGGGTCCGAGCAGTTCTTC
TRBJ2-3 once TRBV11-1 NA CASSPHSSWQYF TGTGCCAGCAGCCCACATTCCTCGTGGCAGTATTTT
TRBJ2-7 NA TRBV4-2 TRBD1 CASSQGQGDYEQYF TGTGCCAGCAGCCAGGGACAGGGCGACTACGAGCAGTACTTC
TRBJ1-5 NA TRBV3-1/TRBV3-2 NA CASSPTNRETGQPQHF TGTGCCAGCAGCCCCACAAACAGGGAAACGGGGCAGCCCCAGCATTTT
TRBJ1-1 NA TRBV3-1/TRBV3-2 NA CASSGGVNTEAFF TGTGCCAGCAGCGGAGGGGTGAACACTGAAGCTTTCTTT
TRBJ1-1 NA TRBV4-2 NA CASSQEYRQNTEAFF TGTGCCAGCAGCCAAGAATACAGACAGAACACTGAAGCTTTCTTT
TRBJ2-3 NA TRBV19 NA CASSIATGPDTQYF TGTGCCAGTAGTATAGCAACAGGACCAGATACGCAGTATTTT
TRBJ2-1 NA TRBV20-1 NA CSASNPLGEAQFF TGCAGTGCTAGTAACCCGTTGGGAGAAGCGCAATTCTTC
TRBJ2-7 once TRBV5-1 TRBD2 CASSPGGGSLYEQYF TGCGCCAGCAGCCCGGGCGGGGGGTCTCTTTACGAGCAGTACTTC
TRBJ2-1 few TRBV24-1 TRBD2 CATSEGGLAGTYNEQFF TGTGCCACCAGTGAGGGGGGACTAGCGGGAACCTACAATGAGCAGTTCTTC
TRBJ1-2 NA TRBV6-1 NA CASSEFGSYGYTF TGTGCCAGCAGTGAATTTGGGAGCTATGGCTACACCTTC
TRBJ1-1 NA TRBV7-8 NA CASSSYRRTNTEAFF TGTGCCAGCAGCTCATACAGGAGAACGAACACTGAAGCTTTCTTT
TRBJ2-3 NA TRBV7-3 NA CASSITSSLARGGDTQYF TGTGCCAGCAGCATCACGTCGTCCCTAGCCCGTGGGGGGGATACGCAGTATTTT
TRBJ1-1 NA TRBV5-1 TRBD1 CASSSVFGTGNTEAFF TGCGCCAGCAGCTCCGTATTCGGGACAGGGAACACTGAAGCTTTCTTT
TRBJ1-2 few TRBV12-3/TRBV12-4 NA CASSFQAYGYTF TGTGCCAGCAGTTTCCAGGCCTATGGCTACACCTTC
TRBJ1-2 NA TRBV3-1/TRBV3-2 TRBD1 CASSHQTGPGGYGYTF TGTGCCAGCAGCCACCAGACAGGGCCCGGGGGATATGGCTACACCTTC
TRBJ2-2 NA TRBV5-1 TRBD2 CASSPRLAGDTGELFF TGCGCCAGCAGCCCACGACTAGCGGGAGACACCGGGGAGCTGTTTTTT
TRBJ2-1 NA TRBV19 TRBD2 CASSHGAGGGIYEQFF TGTGCCAGTAGCCACGGAGCGGGAGGTGGAATATATGAGCAGTTCTTC
TRBJ1-2 NA TRBV20-1 NA CSARDDKLETF TGCAGTGCTAGGGATGACAAGCTCGAGACCTTC
TRBJ1-2 NA TRBV29-1 TRBD1 CSVVGGQGANGYTF TGCAGCGTTGTTGGGGGACAGGGGGCCAATGGCTACACCTTC
TRBJ2-7 NA TRBV30 NA CAWSRGQLYEQYF TGTGCCTGGAGCAGGGGACAACTCTACGAGCAGTACTTC
TRBJ2-5 NA TRBV5-1 TRBD2 CASSLVSGSQETQYF TGCGCCAGCAGCTTAGTCAGCGGGAGCCAAGAGACCCAGTACTTC
TRBJ2-7 NA TRBV7-8 NA CASSIPGTPHYF TGTGCCAGCAGCATACCCGGGACTCCCCATTACTTC
TRBJ1-1 NA TRBV11-1 NA CASSLATLTEAFF TGTGCCAGCAGCTTAGCTACATTAACTGAAGCTTTCTTT
TRBJ1-6 NA TRBV28 NA CASSLGRQGGSPLHF TGTGCCAGCAGTTTAGGAAGGCAGGGCGGATCACCCCTCCACTTT
TRBJ2-2 NA TRBV9 TRBD1 CASSGGQGKNTGELFF TGTGCCAGCAGCGGAGGACAGGGTAAAAACACCGGGGAGCTGTTTTTT